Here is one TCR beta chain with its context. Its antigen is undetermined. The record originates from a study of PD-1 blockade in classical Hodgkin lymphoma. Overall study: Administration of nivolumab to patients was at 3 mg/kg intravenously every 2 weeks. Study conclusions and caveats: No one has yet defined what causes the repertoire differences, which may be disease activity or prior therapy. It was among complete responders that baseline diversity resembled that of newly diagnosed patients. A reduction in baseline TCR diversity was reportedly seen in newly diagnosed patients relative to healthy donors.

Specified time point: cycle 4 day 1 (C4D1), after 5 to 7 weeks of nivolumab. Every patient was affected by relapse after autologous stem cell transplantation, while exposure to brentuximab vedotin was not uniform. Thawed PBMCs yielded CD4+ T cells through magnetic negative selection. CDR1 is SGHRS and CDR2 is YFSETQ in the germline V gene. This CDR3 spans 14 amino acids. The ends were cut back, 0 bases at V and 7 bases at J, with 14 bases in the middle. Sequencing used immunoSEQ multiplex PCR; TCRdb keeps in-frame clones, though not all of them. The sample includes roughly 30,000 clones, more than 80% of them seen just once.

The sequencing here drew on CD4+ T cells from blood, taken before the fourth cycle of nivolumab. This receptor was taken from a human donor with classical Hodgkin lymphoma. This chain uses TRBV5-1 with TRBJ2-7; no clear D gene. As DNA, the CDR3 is TGCGCCAGCAGCTTGGAATCCCCATTGATTGAGCAGTACTTC. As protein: CASSLESPLIEQYF.